The clone carrying this T cell receptor beta chain was recorded a few times. No antigen is known for it. The CDR3 covers 12 residues. Germline V gives CDR1 GTSNPN, CDR2 SVGIG (reference sequence). Trimming removed 2 bases from V and 6 bases from J, with 10 bases in between. These data come from a study of blood T cells in healthy people across ages. The authors ran a second PCR of 7 to 11 cycles using a sample-barcoded 5' primer and a J-beta primer mix. MiXCR was run by TCRdb on the 5' RACE reads, yielding one entry per CDR3 protein. The table lists over 550,000 distinct CDR3 sequences, 25% to 35% of them singletons. Study outcomes and limitations: The diversity estimates, figures obtained from one million T cells, were considered underestimates.

This sequence originates from a woman aged 80 or older in good health. Input material: blood. This rearrangement joins TRBV30 to TRBJ1-1; tentatively, D is TRBD1 (5 bases). CDR3 amino acids: CAWSLGVPEAFF. Written as DNA, the CDR3 is TGTGCCTGGAGTTTGGGGGTCCCTGAAGCTTTCTTT.